This T cell receptor (beta chain) appears in the sequencing data of a study of response to subunit inactivated influenza vaccine. Broader study findings: The authors put forward the suggestion that each seasonal influenza vaccination may bring in only a limited number of new T cells.

CDR1 is LGHNA, CDR2 YSLEER, per germline. This CDR3 has 18 residues. V dropped 1 base and J dropped 2; count of bases not matched to a gene: 7. Points on this clonotype: The antigen is undetermined.

A single record per CDR3 protein comes from TCRdb applying MiXCR to the RT-PCR reads. This table holds about 830,000 distinct CDR3 sequences, less than 20% found once. The receptor was derived from a man aged 45-65 years who received an inactivated influenza vaccine. The rearrangement links TRBV4-3 to TRBJ2-6, with 8 bases aligning to TRBD1. Material: PBMCs from blood, obtained roughly 5 days after vaccination. The CDR3 DNA reads TGCGCCAGCAGCCAAGCTAGGACAGGGTCCGCTGGGGCCAACGTCCTGACTTTC. Translated, it gives CASSQARTGSAGANVLTF.